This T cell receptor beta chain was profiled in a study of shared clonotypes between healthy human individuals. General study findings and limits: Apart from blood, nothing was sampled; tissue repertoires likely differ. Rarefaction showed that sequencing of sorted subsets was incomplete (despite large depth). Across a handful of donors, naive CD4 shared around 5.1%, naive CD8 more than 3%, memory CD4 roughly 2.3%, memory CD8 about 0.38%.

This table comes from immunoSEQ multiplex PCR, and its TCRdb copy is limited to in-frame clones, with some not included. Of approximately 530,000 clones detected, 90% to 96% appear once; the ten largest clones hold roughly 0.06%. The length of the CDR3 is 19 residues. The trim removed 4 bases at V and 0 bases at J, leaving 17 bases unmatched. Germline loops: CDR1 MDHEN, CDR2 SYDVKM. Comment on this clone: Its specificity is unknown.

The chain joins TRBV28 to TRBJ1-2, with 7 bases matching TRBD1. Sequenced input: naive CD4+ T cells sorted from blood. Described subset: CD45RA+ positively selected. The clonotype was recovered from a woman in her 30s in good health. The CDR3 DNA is TGTGCCAGCAGTTCGCCCCGTCCGACAGGGATCCCTACTAACTATGGCTACACCTTC. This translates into CASSSPRPTGIPTNYGYTF.